This T cell receptor beta chain is from a study of blood T cell repertoires in COVID-19. The assay was immunoSEQ multiplex PCR, and TCRdb's table has in-frame clones only and misses some. The sample records 89,000 or so clones, about 95% being singletons. Material for sequencing was peripheral blood. The receptor was isolated from a human donor with active COVID-19. The donor label of this sample is uncertain.

The CDR3 sequence is CASSLDRPGGRFF. The CDR3, as DNA: TGTGCCAGCAGCTTAGACAGGCCCGGTGGGCGGTTCTTC. The gene calls are TRBV7-9 and TRBJ2-1, with a possible D match to TRBD1 (5 bases). Germline-derived CDR1 and CDR2 are SEHNR and FQNEAQ (reference sequence). V dropped 1 base and J dropped 15 bases, with 16 bases sitting between them. CDR3 length: 13 amino acids.